The clone carrying this T cell receptor (beta chain) was observed at least ten times. The source of the sample is a study of T cells in Graves' hyperthyroidism and ophthalmopathy. V gave up 5 bases and J gave up 3 bases, with 13 bases separating them. The CDR3 consists of 14 residues. RNA transcripts gave rise to amplified TCR beta CDR3 regions. TCR CDR3 regions were first amplified by RT-PCR with HTBI primers. TCRdb passed the multiplex PCR reads through MiXCR, listing each CDR3 protein once. The sample yields 350,000 or so distinct CDR3 sequences, about a sixth seen once. This chain connects TRBV12-3 or TRBV12-4 to TRBJ2-5; possible D gene TRBD1, 5 bases. The sequenced material came from blood. The receptor's source is a woman aged 25 to 39 with Graves' hyperthyroidism that later progressed to Graves' ophthalmopathy. The CDR3 protein is CASSPLQAEETQYF. In DNA, the CDR3 is TGTGCCAGCAGTCCGCTACAGGCCGAAGAGACCCAGTACTTC.